Listed below are T cell receptor beta chains from one sample, sequenced in a study of identical twins. One entry per CDR3 protein, called by TCRdb with MiXCR from the 5' RACE reads. Of approximately 500,000 distinct CDR3 sequences listed, about 15% were seen once; the top ten hold roughly 0.42%. Another study also made use of these data, one on yellow fever vaccine responses in identical twins.

Sequencing was done on a sample of CD4+ T cells sorted from blood. All receptors derive from a woman aged 18-29 years in good health. CDR3s include the opening cysteine and the closing phenylalanine or tryptophan. Each record gives: CDR3 DNA, CDR3 protein, D gene, clone size, V gene, J gene. A D gene is named only where the DNA matches it firmly. Clone size is given for some rows only: seen once, a few or many times, or a class if the clone is expanded.

CDR3 DNA: TGCGCCAGCAGCTTGCTGATGAACACCGGGGAGCTGTTTTTT; CDR3 protein: CASSLLMNTGELFF; D gene: .; clone size: .; V gene: TRBV5-1; J gene: TRBJ2-2
CDR3 DNA: TGCAGTGCTACTACAGGGACTGGTAGAAACACCGGGGAGCTGTTTTTT; CDR3 protein: CSATTGTGRNTGELFF; D gene: .; clone size: .; V gene: TRBV20-1; J gene: TRBJ2-2
CDR3 DNA: TGCAGCGTTGAAGTCCAGGGCGACCGTTGGACTGAAGCTTTCTTT; CDR3 protein: CSVEVQGDRWTEAFF; D gene: .; clone size: few; V gene: TRBV29-1; J gene: TRBJ1-1
CDR3 DNA: TGCGCCAGCAGCACGAGTAACTATGGCTACACCTTC; CDR3 protein: CASSTSNYGYTF; D gene: .; clone size: many; V gene: TRBV5-1; J gene: TRBJ1-2
CDR3 DNA: TGTGCCAGCAGTTTCGTCGGCTCCAGAGAGACCCAGTACTTC; CDR3 protein: CASSFVGSRETQYF; D gene: .; clone size: few; V gene: TRBV27; J gene: TRBJ2-5
CDR3 DNA: TGTGCCAGCAACCCTTCCGGGGGTCCTAATGAGCAGTTCTTC; CDR3 protein: CASNPSGGPNEQFF; D gene: .; clone size: few; V gene: TRBV12-3/TRBV12-4; J gene: TRBJ2-1
CDR3 DNA: TGTGCCAGCAGCCATTCCGGACAATACAATGAGCAGTTCTTC; CDR3 protein: CASSHSGQYNEQFF; D gene: .; clone size: many; V gene: TRBV11-2; J gene: TRBJ2-1
CDR3 DNA: TGTGCCAGCAGTGAAGCTTGGGGCAATCAGCCCCAGCATTTT; CDR3 protein: CASSEAWGNQPQHF; D gene: .; clone size: once; V gene: TRBV2; J gene: TRBJ1-5
CDR3 DNA: TGCAGTGTTAAGGCCAGGCTTGACACTGAAGCTTTCTTT; CDR3 protein: CSVKARLDTEAFF; D gene: .; clone size: once; V gene: TRBV20-1; J gene: TRBJ1-1
CDR3 DNA: TGTGCCAGCAGTGATCGACGGACAGCTAACTATGGCTACACCTTC; CDR3 protein: CASSDRRTANYGYTF; D gene: .; clone size: few; V gene: TRBV25-1; J gene: TRBJ1-2
CDR3 DNA: TGTGCCAGCAGACGCAGTATGGCGAACACCGGGGAGCTGTTTTTT; CDR3 protein: CASRRSMANTGELFF; D gene: .; clone size: .; V gene: TRBV28; J gene: TRBJ2-2
CDR3 DNA: TGCGCCAGCAGCTTGGAGAATACGCAGTATTTT; CDR3 protein: CASSLENTQYF; D gene: .; clone size: many; V gene: TRBV5-1; J gene: TRBJ2-3
CDR3 DNA: TGTGCCAGCAGCTTGGGTGACAGGGAGGCCTATGGCTACACCTTC; CDR3 protein: CASSLGDREAYGYTF; D gene: TRBD1; clone size: few; V gene: TRBV5-5; J gene: TRBJ1-2
CDR3 DNA: TGTGCCAGCGGAGCGGGGGGGCTTTACAATGAGCAGTTCTTC; CDR3 protein: CASGAGGLYNEQFF; D gene: TRBD2; clone size: few; V gene: TRBV11-2; J gene: TRBJ2-1
CDR3 DNA: TGTGCCAGCAAGTCGCCGGGACAGGTACAAGAGACCCAGTACTTC; CDR3 protein: CASKSPGQVQETQYF; D gene: TRBD1; clone size: .; V gene: TRBV27; J gene: TRBJ2-5
CDR3 DNA: TGTGCCAGCAGCCGGACAGGGAATGGCTACACCTTC; CDR3 protein: CASSRTGNGYTF; D gene: TRBD1; clone size: many; V gene: TRBV11-2; J gene: TRBJ1-2
CDR3 DNA: TGTGCCAGCAGCCAAGTCGGGGCCAACGTCCTGACTTTC; CDR3 protein: CASSQVGANVLTF; D gene: .; clone size: .; V gene: TRBV14; J gene: TRBJ2-6
CDR3 DNA: TGTGCCAGCTCAACATCTAGCGGCAACACAGATACGCAGTATTTT; CDR3 protein: CASSTSSGNTDTQYF; D gene: TRBD2; clone size: .; V gene: TRBV18; J gene: TRBJ2-3
CDR3 DNA: TGTGCCAGCAGCTCTAAGAGATTAGGTGAGCAGTTCTTC; CDR3 protein: CASSSKRLGEQFF; D gene: .; clone size: .; V gene: TRBV11-2; J gene: TRBJ2-1
CDR3 DNA: TGTGCCAGCAGACCCCGGGACAGGGCTGGGGCCAACGTCCTGACTTTC; CDR3 protein: CASRPRDRAGANVLTF; D gene: TRBD1; clone size: .; V gene: TRBV7-9; J gene: TRBJ2-6
CDR3 DNA: TGTGCCAGCAGTTTAGCGGGACTAGCGGGAGTCGGGGAGCTGTTTTTT; CDR3 protein: CASSLAGLAGVGELFF; D gene: TRBD2; clone size: .; V gene: TRBV12-3/TRBV12-4; J gene: TRBJ2-2
CDR3 DNA: TGCGCCAGCAGCTCTTCTAGGGCCGGAGACACCGGGGAGCTGTTTTTT; CDR3 protein: CASSSSRAGDTGELFF; D gene: .; clone size: few; V gene: TRBV5-1; J gene: TRBJ2-2
CDR3 DNA: TGCGCCAGCAGCTTGGTACAGTTTTCTGGCTACACCTTC; CDR3 protein: CASSLVQFSGYTF; D gene: .; clone size: .; V gene: TRBV5-1; J gene: TRBJ1-2
CDR3 DNA: TGTGCCAGCAGCCCGGCCCGGGACAGGAAAGCCAATGAGCAGTTCTTC; CDR3 protein: CASSPARDRKANEQFF; D gene: TRBD1; clone size: .; V gene: TRBV5-5; J gene: TRBJ2-1
CDR3 DNA: TGCGCCAGCAGCAGCTTCGCCCAGGGGGGAACTGAAGCTTTCTTT; CDR3 protein: CASSSFAQGGTEAFF; D gene: TRBD1; clone size: few; V gene: TRBV5-1; J gene: TRBJ1-1
CDR3 DNA: TGTGCCAGCAAATCTTCCGGGACGGACCATCGCTACGAGCAGTACTTC; CDR3 protein: CASKSSGTDHRYEQYF; D gene: .; clone size: .; V gene: TRBV12-3/TRBV12-4; J gene: TRBJ2-7
CDR3 DNA: TGTGCCAGCAGTTCCTGGGCGGGAACTGAGACCCAGTACTTC; CDR3 protein: CASSSWAGTETQYF; D gene: .; clone size: .; V gene: TRBV12-3/TRBV12-4; J gene: TRBJ2-5
CDR3 DNA: TGTGCCAGCAGTTTGGACAGGGCAAACGGGGAGCTGTTTTTT; CDR3 protein: CASSLDRANGELFF; D gene: TRBD1; clone size: .; V gene: TRBV12-3/TRBV12-4; J gene: TRBJ2-2
CDR3 DNA: TGTGCCAGCAGTTACTCGAACCCCCCAGCGGGATCATCCTACGAGCAGTACTTC; CDR3 protein: CASSYSNPPAGSSYEQYF; D gene: TRBD2; clone size: few; V gene: TRBV6-2/TRBV6-3; J gene: TRBJ2-7
CDR3 DNA: TGCAGTGCTATTCGAGCGGAAGAGACCCAGTACTTC; CDR3 protein: CSAIRAEETQYF; D gene: .; clone size: few; V gene: TRBV20-1; J gene: TRBJ2-5
CDR3 DNA: TGTGCCAGCAGCCCCGGTACGGTTGTCTATGGCTACACCTTC; CDR3 protein: CASSPGTVVYGYTF; D gene: .; clone size: few; V gene: TRBV5-6; J gene: TRBJ1-2
CDR3 DNA: TGTGCCACCAGGGGGGGCCTTAATGAGCAGTTCTTC; CDR3 protein: CATRGGLNEQFF; D gene: .; clone size: few; V gene: TRBV24-1; J gene: TRBJ2-1
CDR3 DNA: TGTGCCAGCAGTTCGGATAGGGTCTCTCAAAATTCACCCCTCCACTTT; CDR3 protein: CASSSDRVSQNSPLHF; D gene: .; clone size: many; V gene: TRBV27; J gene: TRBJ1-6
CDR3 DNA: TGCGCCAGCAGCTCGCGGGGGGGGAACACTGAAGCTTTCTTT; CDR3 protein: CASSSRGGNTEAFF; D gene: .; clone size: many; V gene: TRBV7-9; J gene: TRBJ1-1
CDR3 DNA: TGTGCCAGCAGCTCTATAACTAGTGAGCAGTTCTTC; CDR3 protein: CASSSITSEQFF; D gene: .; clone size: .; V gene: TRBV14; J gene: TRBJ2-1
CDR3 DNA: TGCGCCAGTAATCAGGGCGTCAATCAGCCCCAGCATTTT; CDR3 protein: CASNQGVNQPQHF; D gene: .; clone size: .; V gene: TRBV5-1; J gene: TRBJ1-5
CDR3 DNA: TGTGCCACCAGTGCCTCAGGGCCCGGCACTGAAGCTTTCTTT; CDR3 protein: CATSASGPGTEAFF; D gene: .; clone size: few; V gene: TRBV24-1; J gene: TRBJ1-1
CDR3 DNA: TGCGCCAGCAGCTTGATGCGCTCCGGGACACCGCAAGAGACCCAGTACTTC; CDR3 protein: CASSLMRSGTPQETQYF; D gene: .; clone size: .; V gene: TRBV5-1; J gene: TRBJ2-5
CDR3 DNA: TGCAGCGTTGAAGAAGCTTCGGCTAGCGGGAGCGAGACCCAGTACTTC; CDR3 protein: CSVEEASASGSETQYF; D gene: TRBD2; clone size: few; V gene: TRBV29-1; J gene: TRBJ2-5
CDR3 DNA: TGCGCCAGCAGCTTTCGAAACGGAGAGGTCGAGACCCAGTACTTC; CDR3 protein: CASSFRNGEVETQYF; D gene: .; clone size: few; V gene: TRBV5-1; J gene: TRBJ2-5
CDR3 DNA: TGTGCCAGCAGAGTTAAGCGGGGGGGATCTTACAATGAGCAGTTCTTC; CDR3 protein: CASRVKRGGSYNEQFF; D gene: TRBD2; clone size: few; V gene: TRBV7-2; J gene: TRBJ2-1
CDR3 DNA: TGTGCCAGCAGTTTATCCGATGGAAGACAGACCCAGTACTTC; CDR3 protein: CASSLSDGRQTQYF; D gene: .; clone size: .; V gene: TRBV27; J gene: TRBJ2-5
CDR3 DNA: TGTGCCATCAGTTCGAGTGGGACAGACGTCACCGAGCAGTACTTC; CDR3 protein: CAISSSGTDVTEQYF; D gene: TRBD1; clone size: .; V gene: TRBV10-3; J gene: TRBJ2-7
CDR3 DNA: TGTGCCGCCTCGCGGGGGATTAACACCGGGGAGCTGTTTTTT; CDR3 protein: CAASRGINTGELFF; D gene: TRBD2; clone size: few; V gene: TRBV10-3; J gene: TRBJ2-2
CDR3 DNA: TGTGCCATCATGGGAGATGATGGCTACACCTTC; CDR3 protein: CAIMGDDGYTF; D gene: .; clone size: .; V gene: TRBV10-3; J gene: TRBJ1-2
CDR3 DNA: TGTGCCAGCAAGGGAGTGAACACTGAAGCTTTCTTT; CDR3 protein: CASKGVNTEAFF; D gene: .; clone size: .; V gene: TRBV5-8; J gene: TRBJ1-1
CDR3 DNA: TGCAGCGTCGCCGATACTAGCGGGAGTTTTTTTGAGCAGTTCTTC; CDR3 protein: CSVADTSGSFFEQFF; D gene: TRBD2; clone size: many; V gene: TRBV29-1; J gene: TRBJ2-1
CDR3 DNA: TGTGCCAGCAGTTTATACACTACGGGACGAGAGCAGTTCTTC; CDR3 protein: CASSLYTTGREQFF; D gene: .; clone size: .; V gene: TRBV28; J gene: TRBJ2-1
CDR3 DNA: TGTGCCATCAAACCGGACGGAGGGGTTCATGAAAAACTGTTTTTT; CDR3 protein: CAIKPDGGVHEKLFF; D gene: .; clone size: many; V gene: TRBV10-3; J gene: TRBJ1-4
CDR3 DNA: TGTGCCAGCAGTTTATTCGGGACCCGTGGTACGCAGTATTTT; CDR3 protein: CASSLFGTRGTQYF; D gene: .; clone size: .; V gene: TRBV28; J gene: TRBJ2-3